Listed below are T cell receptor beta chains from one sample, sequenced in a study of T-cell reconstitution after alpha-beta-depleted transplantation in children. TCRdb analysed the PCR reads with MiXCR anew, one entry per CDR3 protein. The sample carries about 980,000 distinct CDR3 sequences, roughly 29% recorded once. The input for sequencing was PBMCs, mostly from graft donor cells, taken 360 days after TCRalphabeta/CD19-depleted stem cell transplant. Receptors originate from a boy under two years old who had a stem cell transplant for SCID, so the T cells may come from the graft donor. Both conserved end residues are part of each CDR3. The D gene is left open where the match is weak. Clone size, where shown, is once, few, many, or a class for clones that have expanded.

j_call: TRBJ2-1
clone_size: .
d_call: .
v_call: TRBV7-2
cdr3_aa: CASSLGSSGYNEQFF
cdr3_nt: TGTGCCAGCAGCCTCGGTTCTTCCGGATACAATGAGCAGTTCTTC

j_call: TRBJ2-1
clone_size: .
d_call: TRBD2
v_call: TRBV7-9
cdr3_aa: CASSLVTLADNEQFF
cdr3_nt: TGTGCCAGCAGCTTAGTAACTCTAGCGGACAATGAGCAGTTCTTC

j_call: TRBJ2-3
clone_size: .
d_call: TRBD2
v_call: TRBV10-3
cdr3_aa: CAISGLAGGLVATDTQYF
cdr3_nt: TGTGCCATCAGCGGACTAGCGGGGGGTCTCGTTGCCACAGATACGCAGTATTTT

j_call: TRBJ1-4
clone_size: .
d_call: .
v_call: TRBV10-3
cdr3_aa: CAISDLAEKLFF
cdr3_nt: TGTGCCATCAGTGATCTAGCAGAAAAACTGTTTTTT

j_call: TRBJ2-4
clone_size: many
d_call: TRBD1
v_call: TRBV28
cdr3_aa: CASRTGKNIQYF
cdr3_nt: TGTGCCAGCCGGACAGGGAAAAACATTCAGTACTTC

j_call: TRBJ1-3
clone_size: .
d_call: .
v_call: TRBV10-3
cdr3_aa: CAISEESGGHGNTIYF
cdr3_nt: TGTGCCATCAGTGAAGAGTCAGGAGGGCACGGAAACACCATATATTTT

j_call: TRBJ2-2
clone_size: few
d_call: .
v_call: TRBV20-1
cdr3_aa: CSARKGRNGELFF
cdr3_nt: TGCAGTGCTAGGAAGGGTAGGAACGGGGAGCTGTTTTTT

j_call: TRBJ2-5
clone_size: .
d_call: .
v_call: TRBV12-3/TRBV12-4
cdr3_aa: CASTTPGDPQHF
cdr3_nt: TGTGCCAGCACCACCCCGGGGGATCCTCAGCACTTC

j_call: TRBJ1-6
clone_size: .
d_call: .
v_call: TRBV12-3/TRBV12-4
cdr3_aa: CASSLDRDNSPLHF
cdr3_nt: TGTGCCAGCAGTTTAGATAGGGACAATTCACCCCTCCACTTT

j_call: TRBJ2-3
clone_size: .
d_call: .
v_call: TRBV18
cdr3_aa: CASSRIPGQRVDTQYF
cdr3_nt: TGTGCCAGCTCACGGATTCCGGGACAACGAGTAGATACGCAGTATTTT

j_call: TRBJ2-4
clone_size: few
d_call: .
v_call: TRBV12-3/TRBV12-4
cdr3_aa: CASSPWGWGAKNIQYF
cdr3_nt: TGTGCCAGCAGCCCCTGGGGATGGGGAGCCAAAAACATTCAGTACTTC

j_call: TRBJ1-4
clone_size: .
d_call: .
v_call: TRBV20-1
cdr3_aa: CSARDGRPNIATNEKLFF
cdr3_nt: TGCAGTGCTAGAGATGGCAGACCGAATATTGCAACTAATGAAAAACTGTTTTTT

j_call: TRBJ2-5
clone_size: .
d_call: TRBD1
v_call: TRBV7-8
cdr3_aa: CASSLDLQGGLYQETQYF
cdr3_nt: TGTGCCAGCAGCTTAGACCTACAGGGGGGATTGTACCAAGAGACCCAGTACTTC

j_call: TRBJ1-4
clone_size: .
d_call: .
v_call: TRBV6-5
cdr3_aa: CASTLRAQSTNEKLFF
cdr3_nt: TGTGCCAGCACTTTACGGGCACAGTCAACTAATGAAAAACTGTTTTTT

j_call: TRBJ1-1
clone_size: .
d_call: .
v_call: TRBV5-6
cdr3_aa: CASSLRREVPANTEAFF
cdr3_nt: TGTGCCAGCAGCTTGCGCAGGGAGGTTCCCGCGAACACTGAAGCTTTCTTT

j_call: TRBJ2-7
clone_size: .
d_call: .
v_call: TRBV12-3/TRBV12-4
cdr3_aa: CASRRGDTRTYEQYF
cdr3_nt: TGTGCCAGCAGACGAGGGGACACGAGAACCTACGAGCAGTACTTC

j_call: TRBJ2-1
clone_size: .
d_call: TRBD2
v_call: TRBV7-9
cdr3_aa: CASSSAPGLRYNEQFF
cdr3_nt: TGTGCCAGCAGCTCAGCTCCGGGACTAAGATACAATGAGCAGTTCTTC

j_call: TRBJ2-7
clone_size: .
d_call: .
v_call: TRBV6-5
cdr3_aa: CASSYLGLPYEQYF
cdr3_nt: TGTGCCAGCAGTTACCTCGGACTTCCCTACGAGCAGTACTTC

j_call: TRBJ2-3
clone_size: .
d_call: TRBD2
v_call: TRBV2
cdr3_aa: CASPRLADTDTQYF
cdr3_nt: TGTGCCAGCCCCCGACTAGCGGACACAGATACGCAGTATTTT